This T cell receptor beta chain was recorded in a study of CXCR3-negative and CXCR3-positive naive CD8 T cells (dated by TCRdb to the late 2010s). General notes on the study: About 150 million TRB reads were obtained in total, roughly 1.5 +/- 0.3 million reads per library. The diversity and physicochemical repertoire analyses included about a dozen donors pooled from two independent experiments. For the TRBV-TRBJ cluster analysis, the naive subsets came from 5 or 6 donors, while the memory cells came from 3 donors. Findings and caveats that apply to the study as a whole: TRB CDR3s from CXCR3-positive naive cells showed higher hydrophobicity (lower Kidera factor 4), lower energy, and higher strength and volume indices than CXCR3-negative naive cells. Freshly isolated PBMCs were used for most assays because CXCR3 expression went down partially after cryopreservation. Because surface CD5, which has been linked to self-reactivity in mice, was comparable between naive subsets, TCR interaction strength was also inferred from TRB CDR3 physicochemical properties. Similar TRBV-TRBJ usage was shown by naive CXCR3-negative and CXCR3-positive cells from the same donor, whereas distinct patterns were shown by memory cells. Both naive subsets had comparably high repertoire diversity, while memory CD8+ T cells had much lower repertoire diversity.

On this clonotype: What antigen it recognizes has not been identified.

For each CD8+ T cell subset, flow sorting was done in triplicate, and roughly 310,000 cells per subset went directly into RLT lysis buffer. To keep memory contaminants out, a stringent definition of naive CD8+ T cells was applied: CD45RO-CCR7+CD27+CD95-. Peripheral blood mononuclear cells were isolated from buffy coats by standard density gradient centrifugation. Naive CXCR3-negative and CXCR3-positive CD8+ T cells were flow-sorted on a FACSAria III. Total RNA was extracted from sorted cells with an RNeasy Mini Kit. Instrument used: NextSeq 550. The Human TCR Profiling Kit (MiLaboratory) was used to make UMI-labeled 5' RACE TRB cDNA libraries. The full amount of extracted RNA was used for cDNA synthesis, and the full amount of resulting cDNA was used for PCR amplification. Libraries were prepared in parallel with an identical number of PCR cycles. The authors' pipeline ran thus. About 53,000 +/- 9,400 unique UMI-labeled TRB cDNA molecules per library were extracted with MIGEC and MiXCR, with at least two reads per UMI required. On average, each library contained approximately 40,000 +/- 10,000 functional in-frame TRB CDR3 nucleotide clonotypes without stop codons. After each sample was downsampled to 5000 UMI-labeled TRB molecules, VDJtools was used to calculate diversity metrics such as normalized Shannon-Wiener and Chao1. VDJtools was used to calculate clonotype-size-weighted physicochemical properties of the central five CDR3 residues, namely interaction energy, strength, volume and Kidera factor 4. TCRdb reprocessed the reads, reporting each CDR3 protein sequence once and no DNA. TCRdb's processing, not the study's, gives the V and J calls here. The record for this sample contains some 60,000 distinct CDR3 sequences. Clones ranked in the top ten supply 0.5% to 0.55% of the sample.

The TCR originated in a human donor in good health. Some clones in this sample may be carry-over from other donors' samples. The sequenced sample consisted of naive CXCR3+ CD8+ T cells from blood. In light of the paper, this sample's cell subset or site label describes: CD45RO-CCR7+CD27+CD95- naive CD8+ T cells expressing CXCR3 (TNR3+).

The CDR3 in this case is CASSPPGTGMGYEQYF. Recombination linked TRBV18 to TRBJ2-7; as DNA is missing, the TRBD1 call by TCRdb cannot be tested. The germline V gene yields KGHSH for CDR1 and LQKENI for CDR2. Inclusive of the bounding cysteine and phenylalanine, the CDR3 is 16 residues long. There is no recorded DNA. With the rest looked up from the reference TRBV18 and TRBJ2-7 genes rather than sequenced, the full variable domain is NAGVMQNPRHLVRRRGQEARLRCSPMKGHSHVYWYRQLPEEGLKFMVYLQKENIIDESGMPKERFSAEFPKEGPSILRIQQVVRGDSAAYFCASSPPGTGMGYEQYFGPGTRLTVT.